These 15 T cell receptor beta chains were sequenced from one sample in a study of technical replicates of blood from a few donors. Sequenced by immunoSEQ multiplex PCR; TCRdb stores in-frame clones only, minus some. The sample holds fewer than 90,000 clones, approximately 94% seen once. Sequencing was carried out using T cells isolated from PBMCs. The receptors were sampled from a human donor in good health.

For the CDR3, the DNA is TGTGCCAGCAGTTATGGGAGTACTAGCTCCTACGAGCAGTACTTC. This translates into CASSYGSTSSYEQYF. The chain is built from TRBV6-6 and TRBJ2-7; D is perhaps TRBD2 (5 bases). This CDR3 is 15 amino acids long. V was pared by 3 bases and J by 0 bases, with 12 bases between. CDR1 and CDR2 from the germline V gene are MNHNY and SVGAGI (reference sequence).

The chain employs TRBV7-6 and TRBJ2-1, with 11 nucleotides matching TRBD2. CDR1 is SGHVS, CDR2 FNYEAQ, per germline. The V and J ends lost 5 bases and 8 bases, in that order; junction bases with no gene match: 5. This CDR3 has 14 residues. DNA of the CDR3: TGTGCCAGCAGCCCGGGACTAGCGGCGGATGAGCAGTTCTTC. Translation gives CASSPGLAADEQFF. Full variable domain (outside the CDR3, taken from reference TRBV7-6 and TRBJ2-1): GAGVSQSPRYKVTKRGQDVALRCDPISGHVSLYWYRQALGQGPEFLTYFNYEAQQDKSGLPNDRFSAERPEGSISTLTIQRTEQRDSAMYRCASSPGLAADEQFFGPGTRLTVL.

The gene calls are TRBV6-5 and TRBJ1-2, with D possibly being TRBD1 (5 bases). CDR1 MNHEY and CDR2 SVGAGI come from the germline V gene. This CDR3 spans 13 amino acids. The ends were cut back, 6 bases at V and 5 bases at J, with 13 bases in the middle. CDR3 DNA sequence: TGTGCCAGCAGCAGCGACAGAGAGTATGGCTACACCTTC. Translating it yields CASSSDREYGYTF.

In this sample, this clone turned up once. V and J are TRBV2 and TRBJ2-7; D gene ambiguous. V was cut by 4 bases and J by 0 bases, with 10 bases left in between. The CDR3 totals 14 residues. Germline CDR1 is SNHLY and CDR2 is FYNNEI. The CDR3 bases are TGTGCCAGCAGTGTGGCACCCCGCTCCTACGAGCAGTACTTC. Its protein product is CASSVAPRSYEQYF.

The rearrangement uses TRBV5-1 and TRBJ1-2; 7 bases line up with TRBD1. Germline loops: CDR1 SGHRS, CDR2 YFSETQ. The CDR3 contains 11 residues. With 4 bases clipped from V and 12 bases from J, the junction kept 6 bases outside the gene matches. CDR3 in amino acids: CASSLGQTNTF. In nucleotides, the CDR3 is TGCGCCAGCAGCCTGGGACAGACGAACACCTTC.

Of note for this clone: One junction end does not reproduce the germline sequence, and a read error may be involved. The chain carries TRBV11-2 and TRBJ2-1, with D possibly matching TRBD2 (5 bases). Germline-derived CDR1 and CDR2 are SGHAT and FQNNGV. The CDR3 runs to 15 residues. CDR3 loop: CASSLGLASSNEQFF. In DNA form, the CDR3 reads TGTGCCAGCAGCTTAGGTCTAGCTTCCTCCAATGAGCAGTTCTTC. The entire variable domain, with the rest obtained from reference TRBV11-2 and TRBJ2-1, is as follows: EAGVAQSPRYKIIEKRQSVAFWCNPISGHATLYWYQQILGQGPKLLIQFQNNGVVDDSQLPKDRFSAERLKGVDSTLKIQPAKLEDSAVYLCASSLGLASSNEQFFGPGTRLTVL.

This chain connects TRBV27 to TRBJ2-1, with D tentatively TRBD2 (6 bases). V was pared by 0 bases and J by 10 bases, with 10 bases between. Germline-derived CDR1 and CDR2 are MNHEY and SMNVEV (reference sequence). There are 13 residues in the CDR3. CDR3 nucleotides: TGTGCCAGCAGTTTATCCCGAACTAGCGAGCAGTTCTTC. It is translated as CASSLSRTSEQFF.

This chain joins TRBV29-1 and TRBJ2-5; a possible D gene is TRBD2 (7 bases). Germline lookup yields CDR1 SQVTM and CDR2 ANQGSEA. Trimming removed 4 bases from V and 3 bases from J, with 18 bases in between. The CDR3 length is 15 residues. The CDR3: CSVGYWGAGEETQYF. CDR3 sequence (DNA): TGCAGCGTTGGGTATTGGGGGGCGGGGGAAGAGACCCAGTACTTC.

V usage is TRBV18 and J usage is TRBJ2-7; TRBD1 aligns across 9 bases. This CDR3 is built from 17 residues. J lost 3 bases, V lost 6 bases, and 15 bases had no gene match. The V gene's germline CDR1 is KGHSH and CDR2 LQKENI. CDR3 protein: CASSPGEGTGRLYEQYF. For the CDR3, the DNA is TGTGCCAGCTCCCCGGGAGAAGGGACAGGGAGGCTCTACGAGCAGTACTTC.

This chain connects TRBV19 to TRBJ2-7; a possible D gene is TRBD2 (5 bases). The V end lost 5 bases, the J end lost 2 bases, and 16 bases lay between the germline ends. The CDR3 sequence is 15 residues long. CDR1 is LNHDA, CDR2 SQIVND, per germline (reference sequence). The CDR3: CASSLEGGSPYEQYF. The CDR3 DNA sequence: TGTGCCAGTAGTCTCGAGGGTGGTAGTCCCTACGAGCAGTACTTC.

V is TRBV6-1 and J is TRBJ2-3, with 10 positions matching TRBD1. The germline V gene has CDR1 MNHNS and CDR2 SASEGT. The CDR3 covers 16 residues. The V segment lost 2 bases and the J segment 4 bases; nucleotides outside the gene matches: 6. CDR3 nucleotide sequence: TGTGCCAGCAGTGAATTGGGAGGACAGGGGGCAGATACGCAGTATTTT. Translating it yields CASSELGGQGADTQYF.

The count of this clone is one. V is TRBV10-3 and J is TRBJ2-3, with 9 nucleotides matching TRBD2. After removal of 0 bases from V and 4 bases from J, the junction contained 5 bases not matched to a gene. CDR3 length equals 16 residues. Germline loops: CDR1 ENHRY, CDR2 SYGVKD. In DNA, the CDR3 is TGTGCCATCAGTGAGTCCGCGGGGGGGCATGCAGATACGCAGTATTTT. This gives the protein CAISESAGGHADTQYF.

The chain links TRBV7-9 to TRBJ2-2; D possibly corresponds to TRBD2 (6 bases). In germline, CDR1 is SEHNR, CDR2 FQNEAQ (reference sequence). V was pared by 5 bases and J by 1 base, with 14 bases between. This CDR3 comprises 16 residues. In nucleotides, the CDR3 is TGTGCCAGCAGCCAAGGGCGGGGAAAGAACACCGGGGAGCTGTTTTTT. This translates into CASSQGRGKNTGELFF.

This clone has only one observation. The chain couples TRBV11-3 to TRBJ2-2, with TRBD1 identical over 7 bases. This CDR3 contains 17 residues. With 5 bases clipped from V and 0 bases from J, the junction kept 9 bases outside the gene matches. Looked up from germline, CDR1 is SGHNT and CDR2 is YENEEA. CDR3 nucleotides: TGTGCCAGCAGCCCTCGGACAGGCAGCGCGAACACCGGGGAGCTGTTTTTT. This translates into CASSPRTGSANTGELFF.

In its sample, this clone was seen once. CDR3: CASQETGYEKLFF. The CDR3 DNA reads TGTGCCAGTCAGGAGACAGGGTATGAAAAACTGTTTTTT. The genes are TRBV18 and TRBJ1-4; TRBD1 agrees at 7 bases. Germline V gives CDR1 KGHSH, CDR2 LQKENI. CDR3 length: 13 residues. The V and J ends lost 9 bases and 6 bases, in that order; junction bases with no gene match: 7. Supplemented by reference TRBV18 and TRBJ1-4, the full variable domain reads NAGVMQNPRHLVRRRGQEARLRCSPMKGHSHVYWYRQLPEEGLKFMVYLQKENIIDESGMPKERFSAEFPKEGPSILRIQQVVRGDSAAYFCASQETGYEKLFFGSGTQLSVL.